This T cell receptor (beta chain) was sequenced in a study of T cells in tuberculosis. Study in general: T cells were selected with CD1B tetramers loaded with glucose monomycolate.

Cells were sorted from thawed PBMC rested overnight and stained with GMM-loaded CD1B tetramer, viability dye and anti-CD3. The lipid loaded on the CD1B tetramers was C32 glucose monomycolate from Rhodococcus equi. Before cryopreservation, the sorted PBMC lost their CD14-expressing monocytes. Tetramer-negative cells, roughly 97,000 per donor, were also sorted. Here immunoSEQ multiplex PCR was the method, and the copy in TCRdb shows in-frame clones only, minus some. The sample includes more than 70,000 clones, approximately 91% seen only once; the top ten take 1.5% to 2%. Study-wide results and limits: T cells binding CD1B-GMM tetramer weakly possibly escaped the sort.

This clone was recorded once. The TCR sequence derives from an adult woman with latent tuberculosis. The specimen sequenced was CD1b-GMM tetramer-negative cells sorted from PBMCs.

CDR3 sequence: CASSQEGRGNQPQHF. The DNA of the CDR3 is TGTGCCAGCAGCCAAGAGGGCAGGGGCAATCAGCCCCAGCATTTT. The chain employs TRBV4-2 and TRBJ1-5, with D possibly matching TRBD1 (5 bases). This CDR3 contains 15 residues. Germline CDR1 LGHNA, CDR2 YNFKEQ. The ends were cut back, 0 bases at V and 2 bases at J, with 8 bases in the middle.